This T cell receptor (beta chain) was recorded in a study of identical twins. Concerning this clonotype: Its cognate antigen is unknown.

Between the trimmed V and J ends, which lost 5 bases and 6 bases, there was a span of 18 bases. This CDR3 spans 15 amino acids. The authors used template switching to add a universal primer site and gave cDNA unique molecular identifiers. TCRdb reprocessed the 5' RACE reads via MiXCR and lists one record per CDR3 protein. The sample lists around 370,000 distinct CDR3 sequences, about 10% occurring once. The study, taken as a whole, reports: A partial confounding effect on zero-insertion analyses could come from invariant MAIT and iNKT cells. An excess of low generation probability was shown by twin-shared out-of-frame alpha sequences.

The specimen sequenced was naive T cells sorted from blood. The origin of this receptor is a woman between 50 and 59 years old in good health. The J gene is TRBJ2-3, the V gene TRBV12-3 or TRBV12-4; no definite D call. CDR3 sequence: CASSAGSELQDTQYF. The CDR3 nucleotides are TGTGCCAGCAGTGCCGGGTCTGAGCTGCAGGATACGCAGTATTTT.